A selection of T cell receptor beta chains follows, all from one sample in a study of Ad26.COV2.S vaccination and SARS-CoV-2 variants. This table comes from immunoSEQ multiplex PCR, and its TCRdb copy is limited to in-frame clones, with some not included. Counted here are about 680,000 clones, more than 80% occurring once; the ten biggest clones make up approximately 1.5%. The sample in question was peripheral blood, obtained in a trial of Ad26.COV2.S vaccine versus placebo. These receptors came from a person between 18 and 65 years old who received the Ad26.COV2.S COVID-19 vaccine or a placebo. The CDR3 runs from the conserved cysteine through the conserved F or W.

V	J	CDR3
TRBV2	TRBJ2-3	CASSMTGGRTDTQYF
TRBV6-5	TRBJ2-4	CASSQPEHGYIQYF
TRBV11-2	TRBJ2-4	CASSWGGDTKNIQYF
TRBV13	TRBJ2-5	CASSSLEKETQYF
TRBV7-7	TRBJ2-5	CASSRLAGGMETQYF
TRBV11-2	TRBJ2-7	CASSLESREVGDYGNEQYF
TRBV6-5	TRBJ2-3	CASSYSPSTDTQYF
TRBV18	TRBJ1-1	CASSPDPEGEAFF
TRBV12-1	TRBJ2-3	CASSLSSSGGDTTDTQYF
TRBV3-1/TRBV3-2	TRBJ1-5	CASSHHRENQPQHF
TRBV29-1	TRBJ1-1	CSVRQGSNTEAFF
TRBV25-1	TRBJ1-1	CASSERERPLNTEAFF
TRBV10-3	TRBJ2-2	CAIALGGTGELFF
TRBV6-5	TRBJ2-1	CASSIAGERVNEQFF
TRBV9	TRBJ2-3	CASSVASGSTDTQYF
TRBV28	TRBJ1-1	CASSGAEYMNTEAFF
TRBV5-6	TRBJ2-3	CASSLNGGGTDTQYF
TRBV6-4	TRBJ1-5	CASSEGSNQPQHF
TRBV24-1	TRBJ2-1	CATSVASGAREQFF
TRBV19	TRBJ2-7	CASSVQGAPTEQYF
TRBV5-1	TRBJ2-3	CASSPSDIRTDTQYF
TRBV23-1	TRBJ1-5	CASSHPYQPQHF
TRBV7-8	TRBJ1-2	CASSSGTGEDGYTF
TRBV3-1/TRBV3-2	TRBJ1-1	CASSQDVGGGTEAFF
TRBV2	TRBJ1-6	CASSVGRVNSPLHF
TRBV29-1	TRBJ2-7	CSVARDRGYEQYF
TRBV10-3	TRBJ2-5	CAIRPGTGQETQYF
TRBV6-5	TRBJ1-6	CASSMNRAKNSPLHF
TRBV4-1	TRBJ1-1	CASSQDLPEGNTEAFF
TRBV7-8	TRBJ1-5	CASSLAGQSPFSNQPQHF
TRBV24-1	TRBJ2-1	CATSDATSGGAYEQFF
TRBV27	TRBJ2-4	CASSLWGLAGGGGNIQYF
TRBV4-2	TRBJ2-1	CASSQQLAAYNEQFF
TRBV24-1	TRBJ2-1	CATSELGREWDEQFF
TRBV5-1	TRBJ2-3	CASSLAGGVPDTQYF
TRBV6-5	TRBJ1-3	CASSKGFSGNTIYF
TRBV7-2	TRBJ2-7	CASSLGSGRKDEQYF